This T cell receptor (beta chain) was profiled in a study of cytomegalovirus exposure and HLA in healthy donors. Overall study results and limits: Highly shared variants forming one cluster were likely a sequencing artifact. Within an earlier analysis, most TCR beta V segments proved productive either about 87% or about 30% of the time.

In regard to this clone: Its matching antigen is unknown.

60 Vbeta and 13 Jbeta primers were used in PCR. Some clones are missing from TCRdb's copy, which holds only in-frame ones; the method was immunoSEQ multiplex PCR. The sample gives 120,000 to 150,000 clones, approximately 84% of which show up once; 1.9% is in the top ten. Trimming cost V 3 bases and J 3 bases; bases outside gene matches: 5. Germline CDR1 is LGHNA and CDR2 is YSLEER. The CDR3 is made up of 15 amino acids. Sequences were obtained from PBMCs. V usage is TRBV4-3 and J usage is TRBJ2-7; 10 nucleotides agree with TRBD1. The sequence was obtained from a woman aged 40-49 years in good health and CMV-seronegative. CDR3 loop: CASSHSGTGDYEQYF. CDR3 nucleotide sequence: TGCGCCAGCAGCCATTCCGGGACAGGGGACTACGAGCAGTACTTC.